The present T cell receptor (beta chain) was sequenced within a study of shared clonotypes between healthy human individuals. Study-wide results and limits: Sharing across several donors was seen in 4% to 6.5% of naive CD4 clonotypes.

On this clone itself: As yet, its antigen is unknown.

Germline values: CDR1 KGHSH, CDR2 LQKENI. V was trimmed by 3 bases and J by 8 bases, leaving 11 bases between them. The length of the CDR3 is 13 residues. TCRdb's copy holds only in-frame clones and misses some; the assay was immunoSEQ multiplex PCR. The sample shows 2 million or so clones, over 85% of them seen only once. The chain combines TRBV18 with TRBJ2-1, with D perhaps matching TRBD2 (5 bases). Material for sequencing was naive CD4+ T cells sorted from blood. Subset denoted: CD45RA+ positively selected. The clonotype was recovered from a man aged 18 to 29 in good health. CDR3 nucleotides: TGTGCCAGCTCACCCCTTACTAGATATGAGCAGTTCTTC. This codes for CASSPLTRYEQFF.